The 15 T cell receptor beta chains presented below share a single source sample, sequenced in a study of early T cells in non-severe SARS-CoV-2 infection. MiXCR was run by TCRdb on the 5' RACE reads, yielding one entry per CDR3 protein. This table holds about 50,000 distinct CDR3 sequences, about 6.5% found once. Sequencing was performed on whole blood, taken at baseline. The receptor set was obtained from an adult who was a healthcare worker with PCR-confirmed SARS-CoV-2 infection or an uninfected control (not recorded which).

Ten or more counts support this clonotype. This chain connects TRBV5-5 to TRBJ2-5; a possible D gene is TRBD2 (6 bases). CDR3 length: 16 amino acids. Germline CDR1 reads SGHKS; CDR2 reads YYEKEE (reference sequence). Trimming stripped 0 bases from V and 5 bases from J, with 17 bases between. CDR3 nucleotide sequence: TGTGCCAGCAGCTTGGCGGGTGGAGGGTTGGGCGAGACCCAGTACTTC. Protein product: CASSLAGGGLGETQYF.

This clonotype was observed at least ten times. The CDR3 coding sequence is TGTGCCAGCAGCCGAGATAGCAATCAGCCCCAGCATTTT. Translating it yields CASSRDSNQPQHF. This chain joins TRBV7-2 and TRBJ1-5; D remains unclear. The germline V gene has CDR1 SGHTA and CDR2 FQGNSA. Trimming stripped 5 bases from V and 0 bases from J, with 5 bases between. CDR3 size: 13 residues.

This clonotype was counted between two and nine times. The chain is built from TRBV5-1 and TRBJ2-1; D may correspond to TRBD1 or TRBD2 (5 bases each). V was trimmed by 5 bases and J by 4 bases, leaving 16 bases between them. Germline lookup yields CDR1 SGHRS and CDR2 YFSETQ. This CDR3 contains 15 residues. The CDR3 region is CASRPGAGRYNEQFF. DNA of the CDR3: TGCGCCAGCAGACCCGGGGCGGGTCGATACAATGAGCAGTTCTTC.

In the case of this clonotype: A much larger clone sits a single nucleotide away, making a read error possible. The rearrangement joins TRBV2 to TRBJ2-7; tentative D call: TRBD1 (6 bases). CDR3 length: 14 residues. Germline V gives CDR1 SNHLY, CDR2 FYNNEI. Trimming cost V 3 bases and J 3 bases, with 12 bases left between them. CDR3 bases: TGTGCCAGCAGTGAGCACAGGGAAAACTACGAGCAGTACTTC. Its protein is CASSEHRENYEQYF.

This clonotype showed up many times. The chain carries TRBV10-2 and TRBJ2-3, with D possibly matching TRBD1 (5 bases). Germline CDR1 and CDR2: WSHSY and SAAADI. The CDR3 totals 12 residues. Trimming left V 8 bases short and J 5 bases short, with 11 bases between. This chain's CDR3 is CASGRVIDTQYF. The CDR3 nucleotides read TGCGCCAGCGGCAGGGTGATAGATACGCAGTATTTT.

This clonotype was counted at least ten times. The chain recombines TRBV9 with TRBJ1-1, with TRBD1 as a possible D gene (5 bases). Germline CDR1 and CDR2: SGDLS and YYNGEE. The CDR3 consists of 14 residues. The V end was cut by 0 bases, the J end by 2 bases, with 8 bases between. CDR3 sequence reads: CASSVVGTNTEAFF. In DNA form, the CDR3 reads TGTGCCAGCAGCGTAGTAGGGACCAACACTGAAGCTTTCTTT.

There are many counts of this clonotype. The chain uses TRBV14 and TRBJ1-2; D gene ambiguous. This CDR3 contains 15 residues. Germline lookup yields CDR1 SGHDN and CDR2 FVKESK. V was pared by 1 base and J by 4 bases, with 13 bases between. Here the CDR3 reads CASSQVVGRSYGYTF. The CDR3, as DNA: TGTGCCAGCAGCCAAGTGGTCGGCCGGAGCTATGGCTACACCTTC. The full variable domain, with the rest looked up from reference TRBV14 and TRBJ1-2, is EAGVTQFPSHSVIEKGQTVTLRCDPISGHDNLYWYRRVMGKEIKFLLHFVKESKQDESGMPNNRFLAERTGGTYSTLKVQPAELEDSGVYFCASSQVVGRSYGYTFGSGTRLTVV.

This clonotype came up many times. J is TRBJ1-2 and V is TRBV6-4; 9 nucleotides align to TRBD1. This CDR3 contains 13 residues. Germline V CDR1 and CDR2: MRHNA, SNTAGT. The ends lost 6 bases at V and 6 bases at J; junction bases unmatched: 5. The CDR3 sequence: CASSVGQGDGYTF. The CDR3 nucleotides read TGTGCCAGCAGCGTGGGACAGGGTGATGGCTACACCTTC.

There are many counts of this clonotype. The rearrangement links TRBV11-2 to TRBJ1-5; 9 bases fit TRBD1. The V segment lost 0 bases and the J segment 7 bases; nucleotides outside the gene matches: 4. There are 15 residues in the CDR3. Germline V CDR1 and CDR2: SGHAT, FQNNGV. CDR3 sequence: CASSLEGQGHQPQHF. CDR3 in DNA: TGTGCCAGCAGCTTAGAGGGACAGGGACACCAGCCCCAGCATTTT.

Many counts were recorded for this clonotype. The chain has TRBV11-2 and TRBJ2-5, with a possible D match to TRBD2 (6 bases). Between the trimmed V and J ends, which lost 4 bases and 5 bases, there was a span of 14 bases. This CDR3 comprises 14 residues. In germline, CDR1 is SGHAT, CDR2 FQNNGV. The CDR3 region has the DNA TGTGCCAGCAGCTCTCTAGCTCGGGAGGAGACCCAGTACTTC. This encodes CASSSLAREETQYF.

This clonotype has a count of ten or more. This chain's CDR3 is CASSSRDGHQPQHF. The DNA of the CDR3 is TGTGCCAGCAGCTCCCGGGACGGACATCAGCCCCAGCATTTT. The rearrangement joins TRBV7-8 to TRBJ1-5, with D possibly TRBD1 on 5 matching bases. V was cut by 4 bases and J by 5 bases, with 12 bases left in between. Germline V gives CDR1 SGHVS, CDR2 FQNEAQ. The CDR3 consists of 14 residues.

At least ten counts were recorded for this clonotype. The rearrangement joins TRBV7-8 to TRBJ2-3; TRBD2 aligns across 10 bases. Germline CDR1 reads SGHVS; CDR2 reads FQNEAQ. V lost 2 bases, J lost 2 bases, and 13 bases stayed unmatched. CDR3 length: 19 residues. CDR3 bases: TGTGCCAGCAGCTTATTTGTGCTAGCGGGGGACACCCTCACAGATACGCAGTATTTT. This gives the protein CASSLFVLAGDTLTDTQYF.

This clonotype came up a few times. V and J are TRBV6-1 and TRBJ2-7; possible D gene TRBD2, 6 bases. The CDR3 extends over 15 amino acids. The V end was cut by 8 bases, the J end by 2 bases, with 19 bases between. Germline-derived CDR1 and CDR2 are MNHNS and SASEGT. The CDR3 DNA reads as TGTGCCAGCTCTGGCGGCGGGGACGGTACCTACGAGCAGTACTTC. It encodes CASSGGGDGTYEQYF.

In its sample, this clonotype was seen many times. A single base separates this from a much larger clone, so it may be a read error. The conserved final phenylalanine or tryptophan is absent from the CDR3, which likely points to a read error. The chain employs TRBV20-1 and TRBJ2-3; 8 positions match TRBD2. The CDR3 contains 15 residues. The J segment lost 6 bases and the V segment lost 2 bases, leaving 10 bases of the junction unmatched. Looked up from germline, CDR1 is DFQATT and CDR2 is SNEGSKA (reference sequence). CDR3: CSARPAGGESDTQYV. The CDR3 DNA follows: TGCAGTGCTAGACCTGCGGGGGGAGAGTCTGATACGCAGTATGTT.

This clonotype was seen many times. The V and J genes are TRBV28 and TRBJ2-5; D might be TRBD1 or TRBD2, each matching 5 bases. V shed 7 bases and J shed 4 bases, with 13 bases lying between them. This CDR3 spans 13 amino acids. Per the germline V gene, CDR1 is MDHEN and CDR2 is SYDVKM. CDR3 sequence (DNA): TGTGCCAGCAAGCGGCAGGGTACAGAGACCCAGTACTTC. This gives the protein CASKRQGTETQYF.